This record concerns one TCR beta chain sequence. This CDR3 comprises 13 residues. V dropped 0 bases and J dropped 10 bases, with 12 bases sitting between them. Looked up from germline, CDR1 is LGHNA and CDR2 is YSLEER. These data come from a study of cytomegalovirus exposure and HLA in healthy donors. PCR amplification relied on 60 Vbeta primers (plus 13 Jbeta primers). The data were produced by immunoSEQ multiplex PCR, yet TCRdb's version contains in-frame clones alone and is incomplete. Of 150,000 to 200,000 clones in the sample, about two thirds were seen once. The material sequenced was PBMCs. This TCR was recovered from a human donor in good health. The chain couples TRBV4-3 to TRBJ1-2, with unresolved D. In DNA form, the CDR3 reads TGCGCCAGCAGCCAAGATATCAGGAGGACCTACACCTTC. It codes for CASSQDIRRTYTF.